This is a list of T cell receptor beta chains from one sample in a study of cytomegalovirus exposure and HLA in healthy donors. Sequenced by immunoSEQ multiplex PCR; TCRdb stores in-frame clones only, minus some. The sample has 150,000 to 180,000 clones; 65% to 85% are singletons. The sequencing input was PBMCs. These receptors originate from a woman in her forties in good health and CMV-seropositive. CDR3s include the opening cysteine and the closing phenylalanine or tryptophan.

V gene	J gene	CDR3 protein
TRBV19	TRBJ1-5	CASSSSYYTNQPQHF
TRBV5-8	TRBJ2-7	CASSYRDRVHEQYF
TRBV11-2	TRBJ2-3	CASSLGAATDTQYF
TRBV28	TRBJ2-7	CASSFTTAGSSGRSYF
TRBV18	TRBJ2-7	CASSPTPSRYEQYF
TRBV4-2	TRBJ1-3	CASSQGENTIYF
TRBV19	TRBJ2-1	CASSSGISQFF
TRBV7-9	TRBJ2-5	CASSRGETQYF
TRBV4-1	TRBJ1-5	CASSQDLDQPQHF
TRBV9	TRBJ2-2	CASSAIAGVGTGELFF
TRBV4-1	TRBJ2-1	CASSQVEGRYNEQFF
TRBV28	TRBJ1-4	CASSLRGGGEKLFF
TRBV5-1	TRBJ2-2	CASSLEAANTGELFF
TRBV5-4	TRBJ2-3	CASSLVGTGWGDTQYF
TRBV6-5	TRBJ2-3	CASRRQAGDTQYF
TRBV18	TRBJ1-1	CASSPPGFMNTEAFF
TRBV6-5	TRBJ1-3	CASSYSQGLSGNTIYF
TRBV9	TRBJ2-1	CASSVASLRGEQFF
TRBV11-2	TRBJ1-5	CASSLGESYSNQPQHF
TRBV6-6	TRBJ1-1	CATFTLGTGKAEAFF
TRBV6-6	TRBJ2-7	CASSYGGTPRSYEQYF
TRBV6-1	TRBJ2-3	CASRLTGSDTQYF
TRBV18	TRBJ1-2	CASSPPWLARNYGYTF
TRBV27	TRBJ2-7	CASSLGMAPGYEQYF
TRBV30	.	CAWCRTGYEQYF
TRBV27	TRBJ2-7	CASRSLGGAAGEQYF
TRBV2	TRBJ2-5	CASSDKPAGRGAQYF
TRBV10-3	TRBJ1-2	CAISQRGDYGYTF
TRBV7-9	TRBJ1-1	CASSLAGGDSTEAFF
TRBV11-3	TRBJ2-7	CASSFVAGGYEQYF
TRBV5-4	TRBJ2-5	CASSSGGEQYF
TRBV9	TRBJ2-7	CASSVADSGVYEQYF
TRBV6-9	TRBJ2-7	CASSYISLAGGPPYEQYF